These 30 T cell receptor beta chains were all obtained from the same sample, sequenced in a study of cytomegalovirus exposure and HLA in healthy donors. This table comes from immunoSEQ multiplex PCR, and its TCRdb copy is limited to in-frame clones, with some not included. This sample has some 100,000 clones, with roughly 90% found just once. Sequencing was carried out using PBMCs. These receptors were collected from a woman aged 18-29 years in good health and CMV-seronegative.

The V and J genes are TRBV12-2 and TRBJ1-2; the DNA was not used to check the table's D call, TRBD1. TRBV12-2 is given as a pseudogene. There are 12 residues in the CDR3. The CDR3 bases are TGTGCAAGTCGCTCCCATAGGGGGAAGGACACCTTC. The encoded protein is CASRSHRGKDTF.

The V gene is TRBV5-6, the J gene TRBJ2-7, with 10 bases identical to TRBD1. V dropped 4 bases and J dropped 3; count of bases not matched to a gene: 16. There are 18 residues in the CDR3. Germline lookup yields CDR1 SGHDT and CDR2 YYEEEE. The CDR3 loop reads CASSPPPGQGPYGYEQYF. Written as DNA, the CDR3 is TGTGCCAGCAGCCCACCCCCGGGACAGGGGCCCTATGGCTACGAGCAGTACTTC. The variable domain in full, with the rest retrieved from reference TRBV5-6 and TRBJ2-7, is DAGVTQSPTHLIKTRGQQVTLRCSPKSGHDTVSWYQQALGQGPQFIFQYYEEEERQRGNFPDRFSGHQFPNYSSELNVNALLLGDSALYLCASSPPPGQGPYGYEQYFGPGTRLTVT.

The chain couples TRBV30 to TRBJ1-1; tentatively, D is TRBD1 (5 bases). The length of the CDR3 is 14 residues. CDR1 is GTSNPN and CDR2 is SVGIG in the germline V gene (reference sequence). V was clipped by 0 bases and J by 1 base, with 9 bases between them. For the CDR3, the DNA is TGTGCCTGGAGTGTACGGGGGGGGAACACTGAAGCTTTCTTT. The encoded protein is CAWSVRGGNTEAFF.

The rearrangement links TRBV28 to TRBJ1-1; D is ambiguous. V lost 0 bases and J lost 0, with 8 bases in between. Germline V gene sequence: CDR1 MDHEN, CDR2 SYDVKM. The CDR3 runs 15 residues. The CDR3 loop is CASSLWSVVNTEAFF. The CDR3 DNA sequence: TGTGCCAGCAGTTTATGGTCGGTCGTGAACACTGAAGCTTTCTTT.

This rearrangement joins TRBV5-4 to TRBJ2-3; 11 bases agree with TRBD2. CDR1 is SGHNT and CDR2 is YYREEE in the germline V gene (reference sequence). V lost 4 bases and J lost 2; bases outside the gene matches: 6. This CDR3 contains 16 residues. The CDR3 coding sequence is TGTGCCAGCAGCCCCAGACTAGCGGGACCCACAGATACGCAGTATTTT. Amino acid sequence: CASSPRLAGPTDTQYF.

The V call is TRBV4-3, the J call TRBJ1-3; a weak D match, TRBD1 (6 bases). Germline values: CDR1 LGHNA, CDR2 YSLEER. This CDR3 has 16 amino acids. The ends were cut back, 0 bases at V and 4 bases at J, with 13 bases in the middle. In nucleotides, the CDR3 is TGCGCCAGCAGCCAAGATGGAGACAGGCTCGGAAACACCATATATTTT. It codes for CASSQDGDRLGNTIYF.

The chain uses TRBV2 and TRBJ2-7; D is perhaps TRBD2 (6 bases). The CDR3 has 18 residues. With 0 bases removed from V and 2 bases from J, the gap between germline ends came to 20 bases. Germline values: CDR1 SNHLY, CDR2 FYNNEI. The CDR3 coding sequence is TGTGCCAGCAGTGAAGCGCAAGGCGGGGCGACCAACGCCTACGAGCAGTACTTC. Its protein product is CASSEAQGGATNAYEQYF. Full variable domain (remainder filled in from reference TRBV2 and TRBJ2-7): EPEVTQTPSHQVTQMGQEVILRCVPISNHLYFYWYRQILGQKVEFLVSFYNNEISEKSEIFDDQFSVERPDGSNFTLKIRSTKLEDSAMYFCASSEAQGGATNAYEQYFGPGTRLTVT.

The rearrangement joins TRBV7-8 to TRBJ2-1; 9 nucleotides align to TRBD2. The trim removed 5 bases at V and 7 bases at J, leaving 12 bases unmatched. The CDR3 extends over 16 amino acids. CDR1 is SGHVS and CDR2 is FQNEAQ in the germline V gene. The chain's CDR3 is CASSRRRGGHRNEQFF. The CDR3 DNA reads TGTGCCAGCAGCCGCAGGCGGGGGGGGCATAGGAATGAGCAGTTCTTC. Based on the CDR3 plus reference TRBV7-8 and TRBJ2-1, the full variable domain is GAGVSQSPRYKVAKRGQDVALRCDPISGHVSLFWYQQALGQGPEFLTYFQNEAQLDKSGLPSDRFFAERPEGSVSTLKIQRTQQEDSAVYLCASSRRRGGHRNEQFFGPGTRLTVL.

This chain uses TRBV13 with TRBJ2-1; tentative D call: TRBD2 (6 bases). The V end lost 2 bases, the J end lost 14 bases, and 19 bases lay between the germline ends. The CDR3 sequence is 14 residues long. Germline loops: CDR1 PRHDT, CDR2 FYEKMQ (reference sequence). CDR3 DNA sequence: TGTGCCAGCAGCTTAAGTGGGCAGGCAGGAGGGAAGTTCTTC. Its protein product is CASSLSGQAGGKFF.

The rearrangement joins TRBV6-5 to TRBJ2-7; TRBD1 aligns across 9 bases. From germline, CDR1 is MNHEY and CDR2 SVGAGI. CDR3 length: 14 amino acids. The V and J ends lost 0 bases and 6 bases, in that order; junction bases with no gene match: 3. CDR3 coding DNA: TGTGCCAGCAGTTACTCGCGACAGGGGGGCGAGCAGTACTTC. Translated, it gives CASSYSRQGGEQYF.

This clone was counted once. The gene calls are TRBV7-7 and TRBJ2-7; D call uncertain. Germline V CDR1 and CDR2: SSHAT, FNYEAQ (reference sequence). V was cut by 8 bases and J by 6 bases, with 26 bases left in between. This CDR3 contains 16 residues. CDR3 sequence (DNA): TGTGCCAGCGTGGCAGAAACTAATCCCGTAACGTCCGAGCAGTACTTC. Protein: CASVAETNPVTSEQYF.

CDR3: CASSLARGARNEQFF. In DNA, the CDR3 is TGTGCCAGCAGTTTAGCCAGGGGCGCGAGGAATGAGCAGTTCTTC. The gene calls are TRBV27 and TRBJ2-1; D perhaps matches TRBD1 (6 bases). The CDR3 length is 15 residues. Trimming shortened V by 2 bases and J by 7 bases, and 15 bases separated the two germline ends. The germline V gene encodes CDR1 MNHEY and CDR2 SMNVEV (reference sequence).

This clone was seen only once. The chain is built from TRBV4-3 and TRBJ2-7, with TRBD1 matching 8 bases. Trimming took 0 bases from V and 3 from J; bases not matched to a gene: 10. This CDR3 contains 17 residues. Germline V gene data show CDR1 as LGHNA and CDR2 as YSLEER. In nucleotides, the CDR3 is TGCGCCAGCAGCCAAGACTCCCGGACAGGGAGTAACTACGAGCAGTACTTC. Translating gives CASSQDSRTGSNYEQYF.

This clone was observed a handful of times. This chain joins TRBV28 and TRBJ1-5; D gene ambiguous. CDR1 and CDR2 from the germline V gene are MDHEN and SYDVKM. V lost 8 bases, J lost 2 bases, and 7 bases lay in between. This CDR3 contains 12 residues. In nucleotides, the CDR3 is TGTGCCAGCGGGGAGGGCAATCAGCCCCAGCATTTT. This codes for CASGEGNQPQHF.

The rearrangement joins TRBV28 to TRBJ1-4; TRBD1 matches at 12 bases. Germline CDR1 MDHEN, CDR2 SYDVKM. Trimming cost V 6 bases and J 6 bases; bases outside gene matches: 11. This CDR3 has 17 residues. The CDR3: CASSIPGTGGRDEKLFF. Here the CDR3 DNA reads TGTGCCAGCAGCATTCCCGGGACAGGGGGCCGGGATGAAAAACTGTTTTTT.

V usage is TRBV4-1 and J usage is TRBJ2-1, with 7 bases lining up with TRBD2. With V trimmed by 4 bases and J by 6 bases, 9 bases remained unmatched. The CDR3 loop spans 15 amino acids. CDR1 and CDR2 from the germline V gene are MGHRA and YSYEKL. This chain's CDR3 is CASSPRGLDRNEQFF. The CDR3 DNA reads as TGCGCCAGCAGCCCACGCGGACTAGACCGCAATGAGCAGTTCTTC.

The gene calls are TRBV7-2 and TRBJ1-2; TRBD1 matches at 10 bases. V was clipped by 4 bases and J by 8 bases; unmatched bases: 4. CDR1 is SGHTA, CDR2 FQGNSA, per germline. The CDR3 is 13 amino acids. CDR3 sequence reads: CASSSRTGGGYTF. The CDR3 DNA sequence: TGTGCCAGCAGCTCTCGGACAGGGGGGGGCTACACCTTC.

The gene calls are TRBV5-4 and TRBJ2-1, with 16 bases that match TRBD2. J gave up 10 bases and V 2 bases, and 9 bases lay outside the gene matches. Germline CDR1 reads SGHNT; CDR2 reads YYREEE (reference sequence). CDR3 length: 17 amino acids. Written as DNA, the CDR3 is TGTGCCAGCAGCTTCGGGACTAGCGGGAGGGCAGTAGGGGAGCAGTTCTTC. This gives the protein CASSFGTSGRAVGEQFF. Full variable domain (missing parts from reference TRBV5-4 and TRBJ2-1): ETGVTQSPTHLIKTRGQQVTLRCSSQSGHNTVSWYQQALGQGPQFIFQYYREEENGRGNFPPRFSGLQFPNYSSELNVNALELDDSALYLCASSFGTSGRAVGEQFFGPGTRLTVL.

The CDR3 bases are TGTGCCAGCAGTTTTCTCGGGACTTCTGGCTACACCTTC. Its protein is CASSFLGTSGYTF. The chain employs TRBV27 and TRBJ1-2; TRBD1 might be the D (5 bases). V was clipped by 3 bases and J by 7 bases, with 12 bases between them. Per germline, CDR1 MNHEY and CDR2 SMNVEV (reference sequence). This CDR3 has 13 residues.

This clone was seen only once. The chain recombines TRBV7-2 with TRBJ1-5; D is unclear. This CDR3 has 13 residues. Trimming left V 5 bases short and J 7 bases short, with 12 bases between. Germline V gene data show CDR1 as SGHTA and CDR2 as FQGNSA. CDR3 in DNA: TGTGCCAGCAGCCCCCTAGCGGGACAGCCCCAGCATTTT. Amino acid sequence: CASSPLAGQPQHF.

The V and J genes are TRBV23-1 and TRBJ1-1, with 7 bases that match TRBD1. TRBV23-1 is an open reading frame whose function is uncertain. The V and J ends lost 6 bases and 7 bases, in that order; junction bases with no gene match: 2. The CDR3 has 11 amino acids. The chain's CDR3 is CASSQGVEAFF. CDR3 DNA sequence: TGCGCCAGCAGCCAGGGGGTTGAAGCTTTCTTT.

This clone has just a few counts. This chain connects TRBV9 to TRBJ1-2; the D gene is possibly TRBD1 (6 bases). This CDR3 has 13 amino acids. V lost 2 bases and J 6 bases, leaving 11 bases between the germline ends. Germline V gene data show CDR1 as SGDLS and CDR2 as YYNGEE. The CDR3 DNA follows: TGTGCCAGCAGCGTCGGACAGCGCCATGGCTACACCTTC. It encodes CASSVGQRHGYTF.

The chain employs TRBV27 and TRBJ2-1; 9 positions match TRBD2. The germline V gene encodes CDR1 MNHEY and CDR2 SMNVEV (reference sequence). Germline trimming cut 5 bases from V and 4 bases from J; bases unmatched to any gene: 6. The CDR3 contains 15 residues. The CDR3 region has the DNA TGTGCCAGCAGTCTCGCTAGCGGGGTTTACAATGAGCAGTTCTTC. Translating gives CASSLASGVYNEQFF.

V and J are TRBV5-4 and TRBJ2-7; 12 bases match TRBD2. Germline V lookup: CDR1 SGHNT, CDR2 YYREEE (reference sequence). After removal of 0 bases from V and 3 bases from J, the junction contained 7 bases not matched to a gene. This CDR3 contains 17 residues. The CDR3 sequence: CASSLVLAGGGFYEQYF. For the CDR3, the DNA is TGTGCCAGCAGCTTGGTCCTAGCGGGAGGGGGCTTCTACGAGCAGTACTTC.

The V call is TRBV28, the J call TRBJ2-7, with a tentative D call TRBD2 (6 bases). Germline V CDR1 and CDR2: MDHEN, SYDVKM. The CDR3 is 12 residues long. Trimming took 6 bases from V and 6 from J, leaving 12 bases between them. The CDR3 DNA is TGTGCCAGCAGGCCTCCCGGGGGCGAGCAGTACTTC. It translates to CASRPPGGEQYF.

The rearrangement joins TRBV2 to TRBJ1-2; D not certain. There are 12 residues in the CDR3. V gave up 4 bases and J gave up 4 bases, with 7 bases separating them. Germline V gene data show CDR1 as SNHLY and CDR2 as FYNNEI. As DNA, the CDR3 is TGTGCCAGCAGTGCCACTCCCTATGGCTACACCTTC. It is translated as CASSATPYGYTF.

V gene TRBV7-9 combines with J gene TRBJ2-3, with D possibly matching TRBD1 (6 bases). Germline V gene data show CDR1 as SEHNR and CDR2 as FQNEAQ (reference sequence). The CDR3 runs 15 residues. V was shortened by 2 bases and J by 1 base, with 10 bases between the two germline ends. The CDR3 loop reads CASSLLTGRTDTQYF. The DNA of the CDR3 is TGTGCCAGCAGCTTATTGACAGGCCGCACAGATACGCAGTATTTT.

The chain employs TRBV2 and TRBJ2-3, with a possible D match to TRBD2 (7 bases). V shed 6 bases and J shed 4 bases, with 14 bases lying between them. The germline CDR1 and CDR2 sequences are SNHLY and FYNNEI. CDR3 length: 14 residues. CDR3 coding DNA: TGTGCCAGCAGCCATCGGGGGGCCGCAGATACGCAGTATTTT. It specifies CASSHRGAADTQYF.

The V gene is TRBV5-4, the J gene TRBJ2-1; D perhaps matches TRBD2 (6 bases). V was cut by 4 bases and J by 8 bases, with 19 bases left in between. Germline V gene lookup returns CDR1 SGHNT and CDR2 YYREEE (reference sequence). The CDR3 covers 15 residues. In nucleotides, the CDR3 is TGTGCCAGCAGCATAAGACTAGACTCTATCCATGAGCAGTTCTTC. As protein: CASSIRLDSIHEQFF.

The rearrangement uses TRBV6-5 and TRBJ1-4; TRBD1 matches at 7 bases. This CDR3 has 14 amino acids. Germline assignment: CDR1 MNHEY and CDR2 SVGAGI. With 5 bases clipped from V and 6 bases from J, the junction kept 6 bases outside the gene matches. The CDR3 DNA follows: TGTGCCAGCAGTCGACAGGGTTTAGATGAAAAACTGTTTTTT. Translation gives CASSRQGLDEKLFF.